This is a list of T cell receptor beta chains from one sample in a study of blood T cell repertoires in COVID-19. Sequencing was performed with immunoSEQ multiplex PCR; in TCRdb, only in-frame clones are kept and a portion is missing. The profile shows about 100,000 clones, around four fifths of them singletons. Input material: peripheral blood. These receptors came from a man aged 45-60 years with active or convalescent COVID-19. Both conserved end residues are part of each CDR3. The D gene is left open where the match is weak. Clone size is not always given. Where it is, it says once, few, many or a class for expanded clones.

TRBJ2-1 | TRBV3-1/TRBV3-2 | NA | NA | TGTGCCAGCAGCCCCCTCCCGGGACAAAGAAACAATGAGCAGTTCTTC | CASSPLPGQRNNEQFF
TRBJ1-4 | TRBV19 | NA | NA | TGTGCCAGTAGTTCCCCGACTCGGAGGGATGAAAAACTGTTTTTT | CASSSPTRRDEKLFF
TRBJ2-1 | TRBV4-2 | NA | NA | TGTGCCAGCAGCCAAGGATCGAGGGAGAGTATCAATGAGCAGTTCTTC | CASSQGSRESINEQFF
TRBJ2-7 | TRBV7-8 | TRBD1 | NA | TGTGCCAGCAGCCGGGACAGGGAGGCCTACGAGCAGTACTTC | CASSRDREAYEQYF
TRBJ2-5 | TRBV21-1 | NA | NA | TGTGCCAGCAGCGGCCGGGACAGGGTGTTTAGCCAAGAGACCCAGTACTTC | CASSGRDRVFSQETQYF
TRBJ2-7 | TRBV7-2 | NA | few | TGTGCCAGCAGCCTTCAGGGGACCGCTTCCTACGAGCAGTACTTC | CASSLQGTASYEQYF
TRBJ2-7 | TRBV6-5 | TRBD2 | NA | TGTGCCAGCACCCGGGAGGAACGCTCTCACTACGAGCAGTACTTC | CASTREERSHYEQYF
TRBJ2-3 | TRBV3-1/TRBV3-2 | NA | once | TGTGCCAGCAAAACTTGGGGGCACCCCACTGATACGCAGTATTTT | CASKTWGHPTDTQYF
TRBJ2-7 | TRBV7-2 | NA | few | TGTGCCAGCAGCTTAGATTCGGGGTCCTCCTACGAGCAGTACTTC | CASSLDSGSSYEQYF
TRBJ2-1 | TRBV6-5 | NA | once | TGTGCCAGCAATCAGGGTCGGAACAATGAGCAGTTCTTC | CASNQGRNNEQFF
TRBJ2-7 | TRBV5-1 | NA | NA | TGCGCCAGCAGCTCCCAAATCGGGGACATCGCCTACGAGCAGTACTTC | CASSSQIGDIAYEQYF
TRBJ1-4 | TRBV6-5 | TRBD1 | NA | TGTGCCAGCAGCTGGGACAGGGGAGGAGAAAAACTGTTTTTT | CASSWDRGGEKLFF
TRBJ2-5 | TRBV6-2/TRBV6-3 | TRBD2 | NA | TGTGCCAGCAGTACAGGGACTAGAGAGACCCAGTACTTC | CASSTGTRETQYF
TRBJ2-2 | TRBV5-4 | NA | NA | TGTGCCAGCACGTCTGGGGGGATTCCGAACACCGGGGAGCTGTTTTTT | CASTSGGIPNTGELFF
TRBJ2-2 | TRBV19 | TRBD2 | NA | TGTGCCAGTAGTATAGTGTTAAGCGGGAGGGCCCTCGACGGGGAGCTGTTTTTT | CASSIVLSGRALDGELFF
TRBJ1-4 | TRBV5-4 | NA | NA | TGTGCCAGCAGCTTGGAGGGGGACAATGAAAAACTGTTTTTT | CASSLEGDNEKLFF
TRBJ1-1 | TRBV11-2 | TRBD1 | few | TGTGCCAGCAGCTTACGGGGACAGGGGAACACTGAAGCTTTCTTT | CASSLRGQGNTEAFF
TRBJ1-1 | TRBV6-6 | NA | NA | TGTGCCAGCACTAACACGGGGGGCACTGAAGCTTTCTTT | CASTNTGGTEAFF
TRBJ2-7 | TRBV7-8 | TRBD2 | once | TGTGCCAGCAGCTTAAGAGGCCTGACTAGCGGGACCTACGAGCAGTACTTC | CASSLRGLTSGTYEQYF
TRBJ2-5 | TRBV5-1 | NA | NA | TGCGCCAGCAGAGAAGAGGCGGCCCAGTACTTC | CASREEAAQYF
TRBJ2-7 | TRBV28 | TRBD1 | NA | TGTGCCAGCAACAAACAGGGGATTTCCTACGAGCAGTACTTC | CASNKQGISYEQYF
TRBJ1-2 | TRBV3-1/TRBV3-2 | NA | NA | TGTGCCACATTACAGGGTGGAGGCTACACCTTC | CATLQGGGYTF
TRBJ1-3 | TRBV28 | NA | NA | TGTGCCAGCAGTCAAACAGGTGGAGGGTACACCATATATTTT | CASSQTGGGYTIYF
TRBJ1-1 | TRBV12-3/TRBV12-4 | NA | NA | TGTGCCAGCAGCAGCGACAGCTACACTGAAGCTTTCTTT | CASSSDSYTEAFF
TRBJ2-7 | TRBV5-4 | NA | NA | TGTGCCACACAGACTGGGAGTGAATACGAGCAGTACTTC | CATQTGSEYEQYF
TRBJ1-1 | TRBV2 | TRBD1 | NA | TGTGCCAGCAGGGGCAGGGGGTCGATGAACACTGAAGCTTTCTTT | CASRGRGSMNTEAFF
TRBJ2-5 | TRBV29-1 | NA | NA | TGCAGCGTTGAAGACGGTCGGGAGACCCAGTACTTC | CSVEDGRETQYF
TRBJ2-7 | TRBV6-5 | TRBD2 | NA | TGTGCCAGCAGTTCTAGCGGCTTTAACTACGAGCAGTACTTC | CASSSSGFNYEQYF